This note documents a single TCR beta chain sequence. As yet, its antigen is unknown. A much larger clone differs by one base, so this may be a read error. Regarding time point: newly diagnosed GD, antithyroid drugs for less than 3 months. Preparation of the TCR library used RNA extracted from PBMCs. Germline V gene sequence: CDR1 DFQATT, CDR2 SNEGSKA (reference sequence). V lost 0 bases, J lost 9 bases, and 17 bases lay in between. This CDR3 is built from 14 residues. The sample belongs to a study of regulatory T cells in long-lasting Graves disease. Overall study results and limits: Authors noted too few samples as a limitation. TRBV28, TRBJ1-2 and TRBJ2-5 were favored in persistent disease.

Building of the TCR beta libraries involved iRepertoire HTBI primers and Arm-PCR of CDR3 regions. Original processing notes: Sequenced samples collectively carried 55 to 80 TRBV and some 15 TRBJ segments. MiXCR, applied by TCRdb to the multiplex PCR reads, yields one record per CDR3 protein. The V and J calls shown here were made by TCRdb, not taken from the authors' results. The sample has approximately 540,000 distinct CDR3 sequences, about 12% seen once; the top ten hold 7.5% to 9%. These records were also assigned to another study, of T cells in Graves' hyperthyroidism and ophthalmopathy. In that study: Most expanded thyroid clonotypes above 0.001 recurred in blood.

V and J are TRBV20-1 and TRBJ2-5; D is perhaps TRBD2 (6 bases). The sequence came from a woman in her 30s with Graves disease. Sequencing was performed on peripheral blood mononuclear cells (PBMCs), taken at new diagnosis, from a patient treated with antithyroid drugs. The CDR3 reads CSARDPRVWEAQYF. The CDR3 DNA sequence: TGCAGTGCTAGAGATCCCAGGGTTTGGGAGGCCCAGTACTTC.